This is a list of T cell receptor beta chains from one sample in a study of cytomegalovirus exposure and HLA in healthy donors. Repertoires were generated with immunoSEQ multiplex PCR, while TCRdb's copy carries only in-frame clones and drops some. The sample has about 180,000 clones, around four fifths seen once; the top ten hold approximately 1.2%. Sequenced: PBMCs. The source of these receptors is a man younger than 40 in good health and CMV-seronegative. CDR3s include the opening cysteine and the closing phenylalanine or tryptophan. Each record gives: D gene, V gene, J gene, CDR3 length, clone size, CDR3 protein, CDR3 DNA. D genes are given only for firm matches. Size is omitted from some rows. Given values are once, few, many or a class for expanded clones.

d_gene: .; v_gene: TRBV4-3; j_gene: TRBJ2-2; len: 14; abundance: few; CDR3aa: CASSQDPGAGELFF; CDR3nt: TGCGCCAGCAGCCAAGACCCAGGGGCCGGGGAGCTGTTTTTT
d_gene: .; v_gene: TRBV23-1; j_gene: TRBJ2-6; len: 19; abundance: .; CDR3aa: CASSPIPPFWRAGANVLTF; CDR3nt: TGCGCCAGCAGTCCAATCCCGCCCTTTTGGAGGGCTGGGGCCAACGTCCTGACTTTC
d_gene: .; v_gene: TRBV6-5; j_gene: TRBJ1-2; len: 15; abundance: few; CDR3aa: CASSSDAPGEGGYTF; CDR3nt: TGTGCCAGCAGTTCCGACGCACCGGGAGAGGGCGGCTACACCTTC
d_gene: .; v_gene: TRBV28; j_gene: TRBJ2-7; len: 15; abundance: .; CDR3aa: CASSFGPGRSYEQYF; CDR3nt: TGTGCCAGCAGTTTTGGGCCAGGGCGGTCCTACGAGCAGTACTTC
d_gene: TRBD1; v_gene: TRBV11-3; j_gene: TRBJ2-7; len: 17; abundance: .; CDR3aa: CASSLTTGTGGIYEQYF; CDR3nt: TGTGCCAGCAGCTTAACTACAGGGACAGGGGGCATCTACGAGCAGTACTTC
d_gene: .; v_gene: TRBV28; j_gene: TRBJ1-5; len: 15; abundance: .; CDR3aa: CASSLPGARNQPQHF; CDR3nt: TGTGCCAGCAGTTTGCCAGGGGCCCGCAATCAGCCCCAGCATTTT
d_gene: .; v_gene: TRBV28; j_gene: TRBJ1-3; len: 14; abundance: .; CDR3aa: CASSLWSSGNTIYF; CDR3nt: TGTGCCAGCAGTTTGTGGAGCTCTGGAAACACCATATATTTT
d_gene: TRBD1; v_gene: TRBV4-1; j_gene: TRBJ1-3; len: 17; abundance: .; CDR3aa: CASSQPGTGGLGNTIYF; CDR3nt: TGCGCCAGCAGCCAACCCGGGACAGGGGGTTTAGGAAACACCATATATTTT
d_gene: TRBD1; v_gene: TRBV5-1; j_gene: TRBJ2-7; len: 16; abundance: few; CDR3aa: CASSLALTGPSYEQYF; CDR3nt: TGCGCCAGCAGCTTGGCCTTGACAGGGCCCTCCTACGAGCAGTACTTC
d_gene: TRBD1; v_gene: TRBV7-2; j_gene: TRBJ1-4; len: 14; abundance: .; CDR3aa: CASSLQGEFEKLFF; CDR3nt: TGTGCCAGCAGCTTACAGGGGGAATTCGAAAAACTGTTTTTT
d_gene: TRBD1; v_gene: TRBV6-4; j_gene: TRBJ1-1; len: 14; abundance: .; CDR3aa: CASTPTGTYTEAFF; CDR3nt: TGTGCCAGCACCCCGACAGGGACTTACACTGAAGCTTTCTTT
d_gene: TRBD2; v_gene: TRBV7-2; j_gene: TRBJ2-3; len: 17; abundance: .; CDR3aa: CASSLVSGTYRTDTQYF; CDR3nt: TGTGCCAGCAGCTTAGTAAGCGGGACTTATCGCACAGATACGCAGTATTTT
d_gene: .; v_gene: TRBV30; j_gene: TRBJ1-5; len: 13; abundance: .; CDR3aa: CAWSGVGNQPQHF; CDR3nt: TGTGCCTGGAGCGGGGTGGGCAATCAGCCCCAGCATTTT
d_gene: TRBD2; v_gene: TRBV10-3; j_gene: TRBJ2-7; len: 15; abundance: .; CDR3aa: CAISEGLAGAYEQYF; CDR3nt: TGTGCCATCAGTGAGGGACTAGCGGGGGCCTACGAGCAGTACTTC
d_gene: TRBD1; v_gene: TRBV6-5; j_gene: TRBJ2-5; len: 15; abundance: .; CDR3aa: CASSPGTGGRETQYF; CDR3nt: TGTGCCAGCAGTCCTGGGACAGGGGGCAGGGAGACCCAGTACTTC
d_gene: .; v_gene: TRBV7-2; j_gene: TRBJ2-7; len: 16; abundance: .; CDR3aa: CASSYPGHYISYEQYF; CDR3nt: TGTGCCAGCAGTTACCCGGGACACTATATCTCCTACGAGCAGTACTTC
d_gene: .; v_gene: TRBV4-3; j_gene: TRBJ1-5; len: 15; abundance: .; CDR3aa: CASSLSRVGNQPQHF; CDR3nt: TGCGCCAGCAGTCTTTCCAGGGTTGGGAATCAGCCCCAGCATTTT
d_gene: .; v_gene: TRBV28; j_gene: TRBJ1-1; len: 14; abundance: .; CDR3aa: CASSLSRGYTEAFF; CDR3nt: TGTGCCAGCAGTCTCTCCCGGGGATACACTGAAGCTTTCTTT
d_gene: TRBD2; v_gene: TRBV7-3; j_gene: TRBJ2-1; len: 17; abundance: few; CDR3aa: CASSSNRLAESYNEQFF; CDR3nt: TGTGCCAGCAGCTCTAATAGACTAGCGGAGTCCTACAATGAGCAGTTCTTC
d_gene: .; v_gene: TRBV18; j_gene: TRBJ1-5; len: 15; abundance: .; CDR3aa: CASSPLRTANQPQHF; CDR3nt: TGTGCCAGCTCACCATTAAGGACAGCAAATCAGCCCCAGCATTTT
d_gene: .; v_gene: TRBV15; j_gene: TRBJ1-2; len: 15; abundance: .; CDR3aa: CATSRDLQYNYGYTF; CDR3nt: TGTGCCACCAGCAGAGATTTACAGTATAACTATGGCTACACCTTC
d_gene: TRBD1; v_gene: TRBV2; j_gene: TRBJ1-2; len: 15; abundance: .; CDR3aa: CASTARDRGAKGYTF; CDR3nt: TGTGCCAGTACTGCCCGGGACAGGGGGGCGAAAGGCTACACCTTC
d_gene: .; v_gene: TRBV6-1; j_gene: TRBJ1-1; len: 14; abundance: few; CDR3aa: CASSASWRNTEAFF; CDR3nt: TGTGCCAGCAGTGCCTCATGGAGGAACACTGAAGCTTTCTTT
d_gene: .; v_gene: TRBV20-1; j_gene: TRBJ1-2; len: 11; abundance: once; CDR3aa: CSIGQNYGYTF; CDR3nt: TGCAGCATAGGACAGAACTATGGCTACACCTTC